These T cell receptor beta chains were read from a single sample in a study of T-cell memory formation after mild COVID-19. TCRdb recomputed calls from the 5' RACE reads with MiXCR, one row per CDR3 protein. The sample shows 250,000 to 300,000 distinct CDR3 sequences, about 16% of them seen only once. Sample: PBMCs or a T cell subset sorted from them (not recorded which). These receptors originate from a man between 18 and 29 years old who had mild COVID-19 (a few samples of this study predate the infection). Cell type and time point are not known. The CDR3 runs from the conserved cysteine through the conserved F or W. The D gene is left open where the match is weak. Rows give clone size only sometimes, using once, few, many, or a class for an expanded clone.

>.|TRBV7-9|TRBJ2-2|.
TGTGCCACACCAGAGGGGACAACGACACTCACCGGGGAGCTGTTTTTT
CATPEGTTTLTGELFF
>.|TRBV6-1|TRBJ1-5|.
TGTGCCAGCAGTGATCAGGGAGACTATCAGCCCCAGCATTTT
CASSDQGDYQPQHF
>.|TRBV15|TRBJ2-1|few
TGTGCCACCAGCAGGATTACGGGGGCCTCCTACAATGAGCAGTTCTTC
CATSRITGASYNEQFF
>TRBD1|TRBV5-1|TRBJ1-3|few
TGCGCCAGCAGCTCGGGACAGGGAAGCAACACCATATATTTT
CASSSGQGSNTIYF
>TRBD1|TRBV20-1|TRBJ2-7|.
TGCAGTGCTAGGGGATCCGGGACAGACGAGCAGTACTTC
CSARGSGTDEQYF
>.|TRBV18|TRBJ1-2|few
TGTGCCAGCTCACCTCGGGAGACACCGTATGGCTACACCTTC
CASSPRETPYGYTF
>.|TRBV29-1|TRBJ1-1|few
TGCAGCGTGGCACAAGGGATTAAGGGGACTGAAGCTTTCTTT
CSVAQGIKGTEAFF
>TRBD1|TRBV5-1|TRBJ2-5|few
TGCGCCAGCATGGACAGGGGGTTAGAAGAGACCCAGTACTTC
CASMDRGLEETQYF
>.|TRBV11-2|TRBJ1-1|few
TGTGCCAGCAGCTTATCGGACGGAGAAAGGGCTTTCTTT
CASSLSDGERAFF
>TRBD2|TRBV20-1|TRBJ2-1|few
TGCAGTGCCCCGTCAGCGGGGGGCCGAGACAATGAGCAGTTCTTC
CSAPSAGGRDNEQFF
>TRBD1|TRBV5-1|TRBJ1-1|.
TGCGCCAGCAGGATGACAGGGTTCCCTGAAGCTTTCTTT
CASRMTGFPEAFF
>.|TRBV6-6|TRBJ2-3|.
TGTGCCAGCAGGGACGTCACAGATACGCAGTATTTT
CASRDVTDTQYF
>.|TRBV7-2|TRBJ2-5|many
TGTGCCAGCAGCTTCCTTAGGGCAGAGACCCAGTACTTC
CASSFLRAETQYF
>.|TRBV6-5|TRBJ1-2|.
TGTGCCAGCAGTTACCTGGCAGGGAGCTATGGCTACACCTTC
CASSYLAGSYGYTF
>.|TRBV7-3|TRBJ2-3|.
TGTGCCAGCAGCATTTCTACAGGGAAAAATACGCAGTATTTT
CASSISTGKNTQYF
>.|TRBV4-1|TRBJ1-1|few
TGCGCCAGCAGCCAAGACCCCGGGACGATTGAAGCTTTCTTT
CASSQDPGTIEAFF
>TRBD1|TRBV5-1|TRBJ2-5|.
TGCGCCAGCAGCCTGTGGGACAGGGGAGAGACCCAGTACTTC
CASSLWDRGETQYF
>.|TRBV29-1|TRBJ2-3|.
TGCGGGACCAGACAGGCAGATACGCAGTATTTT
CGTRQADTQYF
>.|TRBV7-6|TRBJ2-1|.
TGTGCCAGCAGCCCCGTAGCGGTGAATGAGCAGTTCTTC
CASSPVAVNEQFF
>.|TRBV12-3/TRBV12-4|TRBJ2-2|few
TGTGCCAGCAGTTTAAGTTACGGGGAGCTGTTTTTT
CASSLSYGELFF
>.|TRBV25-1|TRBJ1-1|.
TGTGCCAGCAGTGAAGGCGTCGTCACTGAAGCTTTCTTT
CASSEGVVTEAFF
>.|TRBV4-1|TRBJ2-1|few
TGCGCCAGCAGCCAAGTAGGCAGGGTGGGGCTCAATGAGCAGTTCTTC
CASSQVGRVGLNEQFF
>TRBD1|TRBV7-2|TRBJ2-5|.
TGTGCCAGCAGCTTAATGCAGGGGGCGGAAGGGACCCAGTACTTC
CASSLMQGAEGTQYF
>.|TRBV15|TRBJ2-3|few
TGTGCCACCAGCAGAGGACAGTCCGGCACAGATACGCAGTATTTT
CATSRGQSGTDTQYF
>.|TRBV7-9|TRBJ2-3|.
TGTGCCAGCAGCTTATGGGGGGACCCCACGCAGTATTTT
CASSLWGDPTQYF
>.|TRBV12-3/TRBV12-4|TRBJ1-6|.
TGTGCCAGCAGTTTATCGCGGGCAGGCACCCTCCACTTT
CASSLSRAGTLHF